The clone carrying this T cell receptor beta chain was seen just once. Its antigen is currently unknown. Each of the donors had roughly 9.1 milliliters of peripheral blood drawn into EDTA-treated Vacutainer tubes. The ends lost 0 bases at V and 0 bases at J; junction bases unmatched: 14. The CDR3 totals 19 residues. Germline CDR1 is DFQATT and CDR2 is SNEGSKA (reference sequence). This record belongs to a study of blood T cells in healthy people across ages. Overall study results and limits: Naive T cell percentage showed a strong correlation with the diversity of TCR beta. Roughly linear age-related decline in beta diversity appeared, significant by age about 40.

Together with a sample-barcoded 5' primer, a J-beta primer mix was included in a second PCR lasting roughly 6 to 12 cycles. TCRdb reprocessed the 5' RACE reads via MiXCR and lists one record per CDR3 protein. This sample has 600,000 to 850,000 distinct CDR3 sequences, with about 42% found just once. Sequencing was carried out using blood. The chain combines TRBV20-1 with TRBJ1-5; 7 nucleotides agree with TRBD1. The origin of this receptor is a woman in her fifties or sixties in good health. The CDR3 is CSARDLREGADFSNQPQHF. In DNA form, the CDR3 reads TGCAGTGCTAGAGATTTAAGGGAGGGGGCCGACTTTAGCAATCAGCCCCAGCATTTT.